The TCR beta chain described here comes from a study of cytomegalovirus exposure and HLA in healthy donors. The repertoire was sequenced with immunoSEQ multiplex PCR; TCRdb's copy has only in-frame clones and lacks some. The sample includes 200,000 to 300,000 clones, about 90% of them seen just once. V lost 4 bases and J lost 1, with 2 bases in between. CDR3 length: 11 amino acids. Germline V gives CDR1 SGHRS, CDR2 YFSETQ. The specimen sequenced was PBMCs. This clonotype originated in a young woman in good health and CMV-seronegative. The genes are TRBV5-1 and TRBJ1-1; D gene ambiguous. CDR3: CASSGNTEAFF. The DNA of the CDR3 is TGCGCCAGCAGCGGGAACACTGAAGCTTTCTTT.